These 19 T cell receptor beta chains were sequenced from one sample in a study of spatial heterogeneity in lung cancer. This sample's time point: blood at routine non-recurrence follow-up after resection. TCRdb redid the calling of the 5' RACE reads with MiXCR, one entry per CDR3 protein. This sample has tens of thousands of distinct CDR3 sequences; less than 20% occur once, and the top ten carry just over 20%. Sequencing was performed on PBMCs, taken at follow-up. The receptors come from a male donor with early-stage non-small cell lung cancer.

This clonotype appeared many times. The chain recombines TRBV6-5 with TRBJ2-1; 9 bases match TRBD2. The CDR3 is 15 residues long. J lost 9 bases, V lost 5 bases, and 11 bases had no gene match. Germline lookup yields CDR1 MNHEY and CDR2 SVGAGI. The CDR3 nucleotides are TGTGCCAGCAGTGATTCTGGCGGGGGGGCCGGTGAGCAGTTCTTC. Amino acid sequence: CASSDSGGGAGEQFF.

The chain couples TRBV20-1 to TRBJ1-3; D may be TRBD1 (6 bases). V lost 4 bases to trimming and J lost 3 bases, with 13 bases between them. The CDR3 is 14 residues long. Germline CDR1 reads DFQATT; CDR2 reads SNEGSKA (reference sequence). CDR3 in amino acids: CSATSLQGGNTIYF. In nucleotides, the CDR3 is TGCAGTGCTACCTCCCTACAGGGTGGAAACACCATATATTTT.

Written as DNA, the CDR3 is TGCGCCAGCAGTGAGTCGAGGCTGTCTGAAGCTTTCTTT. It yields the protein CASSESRLSEAFF. The chain joins TRBV10-1 to TRBJ1-1; no reliable D call. The CDR3 runs 13 residues. The V gene lost 0 bases and the J gene lost 6 bases, with 8 bases spanning the gap. The V gene's germline CDR1 is WNHNN and CDR2 SYGVQD (reference sequence).

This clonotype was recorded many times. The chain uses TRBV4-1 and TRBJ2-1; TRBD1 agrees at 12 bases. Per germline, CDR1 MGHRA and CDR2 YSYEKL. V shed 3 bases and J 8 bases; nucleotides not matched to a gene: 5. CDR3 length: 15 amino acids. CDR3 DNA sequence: TGCGCCAGCAGCCAGCCGGGACAGGGGGCTGATGAGCAGTTCTTC. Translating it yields CASSQPGQGADEQFF.

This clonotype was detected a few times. CDR3 sequence (DNA): TGCAGTGCTAACCGGGCCCGCAGCTATGGCTACACCTTC. It yields the protein CSANRARSYGYTF. This chain links TRBV20-1 with TRBJ1-2; no reliable D call. The germline gives CDR1 DFQATT, CDR2 SNEGSKA (reference sequence). This CDR3 has 13 residues. Trimming shortened V by 4 bases and J by 4 bases, and 13 bases separated the two germline ends.

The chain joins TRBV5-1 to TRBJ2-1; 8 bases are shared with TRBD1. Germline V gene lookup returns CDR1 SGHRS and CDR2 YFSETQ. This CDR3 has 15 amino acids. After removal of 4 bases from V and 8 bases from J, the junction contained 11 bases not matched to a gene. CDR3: CASSVRQGARDEQFF. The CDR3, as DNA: TGCGCCAGCAGCGTGAGGCAGGGGGCACGGGATGAGCAGTTCTTC.

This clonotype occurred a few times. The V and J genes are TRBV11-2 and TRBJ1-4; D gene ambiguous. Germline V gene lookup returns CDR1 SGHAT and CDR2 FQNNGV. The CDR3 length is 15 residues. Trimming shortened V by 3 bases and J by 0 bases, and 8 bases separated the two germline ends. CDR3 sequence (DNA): TGTGCCAGCAGCTTCGGGAGCGCAACTAATGAAAAACTGTTTTTT. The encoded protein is CASSFGSATNEKLFF.

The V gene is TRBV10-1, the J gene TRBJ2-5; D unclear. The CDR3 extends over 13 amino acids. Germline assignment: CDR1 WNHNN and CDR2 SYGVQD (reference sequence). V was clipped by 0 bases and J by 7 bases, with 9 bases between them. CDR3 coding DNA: TGCGCCAGCAGTGAGTCCATTCAGTCGACCCAGTACTTC. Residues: CASSESIQSTQYF.

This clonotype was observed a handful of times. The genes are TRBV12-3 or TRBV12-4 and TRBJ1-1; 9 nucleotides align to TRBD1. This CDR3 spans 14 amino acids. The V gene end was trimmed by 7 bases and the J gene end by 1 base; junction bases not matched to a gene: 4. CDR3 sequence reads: CASTLDRGNTEAFF. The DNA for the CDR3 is TGTGCCAGCACCCTGGACAGGGGGAACACTGAAGCTTTCTTT.

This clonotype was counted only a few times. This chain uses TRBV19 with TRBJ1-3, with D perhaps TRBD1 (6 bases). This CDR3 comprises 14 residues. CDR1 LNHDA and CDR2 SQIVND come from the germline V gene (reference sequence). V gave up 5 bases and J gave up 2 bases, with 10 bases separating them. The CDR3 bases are TGTGCCAGTAGTTTTACAGGGCCTGGAAACACCATATATTTT. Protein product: CASSFTGPGNTIYF.

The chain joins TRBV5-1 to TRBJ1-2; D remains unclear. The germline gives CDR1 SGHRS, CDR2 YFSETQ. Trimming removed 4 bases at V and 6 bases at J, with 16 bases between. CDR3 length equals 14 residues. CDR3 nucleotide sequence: TGCGCCAGCAGCCCCGGGCATGGTGGCGATGGCTACACCTTC. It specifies CASSPGHGGDGYTF.

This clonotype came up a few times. CDR3 bases: TGTGCCAGCAGCCAAGCCCCAGGGCTAGGGTACGAGCAGTACTTC. Protein sequence: CASSQAPGLGYEQYF. The gene calls are TRBV3-1 and TRBJ2-7; D is perhaps TRBD1 (5 bases). With 1 base removed from V and 4 bases from J, the gap between germline ends came to 14 bases. The CDR3 consists of 15 residues. CDR1 and CDR2 from the germline V gene are LGHDT and YNNKEL (reference sequence).

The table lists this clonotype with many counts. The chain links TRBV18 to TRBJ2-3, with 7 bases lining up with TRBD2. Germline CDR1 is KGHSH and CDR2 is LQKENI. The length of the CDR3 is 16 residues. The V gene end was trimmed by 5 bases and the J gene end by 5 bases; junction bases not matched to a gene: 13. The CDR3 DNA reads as TGTGCCAGCTCAGAATTACTAGCGCCCCGTGGAGATACGCAGTATTTT. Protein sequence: CASSELLAPRGDTQYF.

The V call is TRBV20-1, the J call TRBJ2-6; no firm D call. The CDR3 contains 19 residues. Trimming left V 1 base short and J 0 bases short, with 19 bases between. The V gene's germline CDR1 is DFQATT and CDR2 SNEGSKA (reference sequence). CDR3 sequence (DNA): TGCAGTGCTAGAGGCACAAACACTGCATGGATCTCTGGGGCCAACGTCCTGACTTTC. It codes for CSARGTNTAWISGANVLTF.

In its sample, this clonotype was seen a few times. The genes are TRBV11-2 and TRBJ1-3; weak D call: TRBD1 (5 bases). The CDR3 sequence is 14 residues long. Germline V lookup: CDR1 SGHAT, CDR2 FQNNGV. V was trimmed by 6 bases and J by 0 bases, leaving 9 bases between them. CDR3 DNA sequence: TGTGCCAGCAGATCTACAGGCTCTGGAAACACCATATATTTT. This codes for CASRSTGSGNTIYF.

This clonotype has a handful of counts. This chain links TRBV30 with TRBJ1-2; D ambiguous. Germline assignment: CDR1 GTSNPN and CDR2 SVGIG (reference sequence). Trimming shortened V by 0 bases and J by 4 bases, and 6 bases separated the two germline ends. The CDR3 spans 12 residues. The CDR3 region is CAWSVASYGYTF. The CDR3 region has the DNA TGTGCCTGGAGTGTAGCCAGCTATGGCTACACCTTC.

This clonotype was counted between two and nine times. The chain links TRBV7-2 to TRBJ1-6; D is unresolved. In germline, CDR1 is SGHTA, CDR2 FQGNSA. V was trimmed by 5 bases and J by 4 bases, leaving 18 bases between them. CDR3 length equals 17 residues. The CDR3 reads CASSMASLAGYNSPLHF. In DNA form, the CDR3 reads TGTGCCAGCAGCATGGCGAGTCTCGCGGGATATAATTCACCCCTCCACTTT.

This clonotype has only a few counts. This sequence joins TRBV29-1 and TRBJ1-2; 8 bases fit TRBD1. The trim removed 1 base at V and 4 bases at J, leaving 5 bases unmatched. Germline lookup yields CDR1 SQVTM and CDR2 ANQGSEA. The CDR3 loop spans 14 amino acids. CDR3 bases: TGCAGCGTTGAAGGGACAGGGAGTATCTATGGCTACACCTTC. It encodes CSVEGTGSIYGYTF.

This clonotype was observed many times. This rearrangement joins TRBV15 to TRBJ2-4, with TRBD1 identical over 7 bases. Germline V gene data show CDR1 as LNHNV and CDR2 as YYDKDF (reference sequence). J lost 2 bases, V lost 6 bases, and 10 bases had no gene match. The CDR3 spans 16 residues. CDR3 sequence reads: CATSPIRQGTKNIQYF. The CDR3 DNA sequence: TGTGCCACCAGTCCGATCCGACAGGGAACCAAAAACATTCAGTACTTC.